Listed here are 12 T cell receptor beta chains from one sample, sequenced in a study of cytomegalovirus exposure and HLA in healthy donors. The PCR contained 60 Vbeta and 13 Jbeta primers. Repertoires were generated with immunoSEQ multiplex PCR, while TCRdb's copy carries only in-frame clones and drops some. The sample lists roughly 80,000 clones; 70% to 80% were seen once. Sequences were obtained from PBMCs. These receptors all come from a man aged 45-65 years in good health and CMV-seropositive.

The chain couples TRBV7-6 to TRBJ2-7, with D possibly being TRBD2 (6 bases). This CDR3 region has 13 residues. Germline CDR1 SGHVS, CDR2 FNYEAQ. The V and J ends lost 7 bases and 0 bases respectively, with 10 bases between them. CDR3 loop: CASTLGGSYEQYF. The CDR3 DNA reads TGTGCCAGCACCCTGGGGGGCTCCTACGAGCAGTACTTC.

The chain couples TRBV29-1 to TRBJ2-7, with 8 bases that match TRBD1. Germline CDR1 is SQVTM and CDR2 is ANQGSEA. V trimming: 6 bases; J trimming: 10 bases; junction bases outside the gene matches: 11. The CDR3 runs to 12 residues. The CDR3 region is CSVKLTGDEQYF. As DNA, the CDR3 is TGCAGCGTAAAACTGACAGGGGATGAACAGTACTTC.

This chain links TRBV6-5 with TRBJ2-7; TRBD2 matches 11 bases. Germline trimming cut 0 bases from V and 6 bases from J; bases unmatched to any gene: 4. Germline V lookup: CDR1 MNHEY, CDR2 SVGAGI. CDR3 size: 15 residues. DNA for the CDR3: TGTGCCAGCAGTTACTCACTAGCGGGAGACGGCGAGCAGTACTTC. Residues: CASSYSLAGDGEQYF.

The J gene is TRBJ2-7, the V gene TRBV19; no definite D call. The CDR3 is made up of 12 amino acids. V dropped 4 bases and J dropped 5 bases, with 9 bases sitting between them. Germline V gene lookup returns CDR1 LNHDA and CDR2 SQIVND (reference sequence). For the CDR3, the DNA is TGTGCCAGTAGTACCAGGTCCGACGAGCAGTACTTC. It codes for CASSTRSDEQYF.

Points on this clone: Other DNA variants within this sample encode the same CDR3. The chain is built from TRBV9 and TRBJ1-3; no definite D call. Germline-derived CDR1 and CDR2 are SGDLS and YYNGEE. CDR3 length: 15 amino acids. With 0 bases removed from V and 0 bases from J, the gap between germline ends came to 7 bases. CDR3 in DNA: TGTGCCAGCAGCGTAGGTTCGAGCTCTGGAAACACCATATATTTT. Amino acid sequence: CASSVGSSSGNTIYF.

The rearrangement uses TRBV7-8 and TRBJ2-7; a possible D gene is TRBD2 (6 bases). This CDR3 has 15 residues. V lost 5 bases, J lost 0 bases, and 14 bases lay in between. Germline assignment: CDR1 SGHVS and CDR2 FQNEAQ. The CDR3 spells CASSPYAGSSYEQYF. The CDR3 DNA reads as TGTGCCAGCAGCCCCTATGCGGGGTCCTCCTACGAGCAGTACTTC.

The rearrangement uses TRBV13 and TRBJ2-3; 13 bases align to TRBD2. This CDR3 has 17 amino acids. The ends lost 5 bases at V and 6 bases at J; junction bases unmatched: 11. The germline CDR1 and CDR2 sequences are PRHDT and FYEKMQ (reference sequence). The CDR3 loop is CASSPPRTSGSSDTQYF. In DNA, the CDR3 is TGTGCCAGCAGCCCCCCCCGGACTAGCGGGAGTTCTGATACGCAGTATTTT.

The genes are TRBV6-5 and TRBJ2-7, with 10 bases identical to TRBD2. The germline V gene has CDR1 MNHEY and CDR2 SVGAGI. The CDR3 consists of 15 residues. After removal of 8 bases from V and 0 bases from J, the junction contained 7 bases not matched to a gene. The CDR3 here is CASGRTSGNSYEQYF. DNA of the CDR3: TGTGCCAGCGGACGGACTAGCGGTAACTCCTACGAGCAGTACTTC.

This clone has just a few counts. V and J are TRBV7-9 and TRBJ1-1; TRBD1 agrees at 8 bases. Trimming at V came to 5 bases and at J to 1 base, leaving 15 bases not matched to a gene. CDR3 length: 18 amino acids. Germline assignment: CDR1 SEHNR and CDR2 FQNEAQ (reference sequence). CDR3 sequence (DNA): TGTGCCAGCAGCGAACGAGGGACAGGCGGATTTTCGAACACTGAAGCTTTCTTT. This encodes CASSERGTGGFSNTEAFF.

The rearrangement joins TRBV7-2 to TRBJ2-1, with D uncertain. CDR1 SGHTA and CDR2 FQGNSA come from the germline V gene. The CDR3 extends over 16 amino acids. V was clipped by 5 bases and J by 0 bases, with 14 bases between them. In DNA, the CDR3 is TGTGCCAGCAGCACGTTGACAAGCCGCTCCTACAATGAGCAGTTCTTC. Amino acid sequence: CASSTLTSRSYNEQFF.

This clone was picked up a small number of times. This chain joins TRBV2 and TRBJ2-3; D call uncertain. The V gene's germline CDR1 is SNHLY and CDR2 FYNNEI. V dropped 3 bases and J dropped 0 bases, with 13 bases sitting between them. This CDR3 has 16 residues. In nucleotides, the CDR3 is TGTGCCAGCAGTGATTGGCGTCCGACTAGCACAGATACGCAGTATTTT. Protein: CASSDWRPTSTDTQYF.

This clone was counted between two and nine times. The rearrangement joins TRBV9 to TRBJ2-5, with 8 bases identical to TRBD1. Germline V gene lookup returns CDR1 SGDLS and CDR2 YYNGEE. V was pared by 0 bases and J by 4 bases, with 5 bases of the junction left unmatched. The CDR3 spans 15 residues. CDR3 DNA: TGTGCCAGCAGCGTAGGGACAGGGAATCTAGAGACCCAGTACTTC. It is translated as CASSVGTGNLETQYF.